This T cell receptor (beta chain) was found in a study of T-cell reconstitution after alpha-beta-depleted transplantation in children. Study-level findings and limits: Reports say that about two months after transplant, the alpha-beta T cells came out of several hundred graft clones that had expanded. TCRbeta diversity was high at day 60 in some patients (a result of surviving recipient T cells and thymic progenitors). When one year had passed after transplant, most T-cell counts and diversity came from newly produced T cells.

The TCRbeta library incorporated unique molecular identifiers. TCRdb independently ran MiXCR on the PCR reads; one entry per CDR3 protein. Among roughly 400,000 distinct CDR3 sequences listed, approximately 41% were seen once. Concerning this clonotype: The antigen remains undetermined.

CDR3 length: 14 residues. Between the trimmed V and J ends, which lost 6 bases and 1 base, there was a span of 12 bases. Germline-derived CDR1 and CDR2 are SEHNR and FQNEAQ (reference sequence). The sample in question was PBMCs, obtained before TCRalphabeta/CD19-depleted stem cell transplant. The chain links TRBV7-9 to TRBJ1-1; D gene ambiguous. This TCR was sampled from a girl aged 2 to 9 with aplastic anemia, due to receive a stem cell transplant. In nucleotides, the CDR3 is TGTGCCAGCAGTCCTATCGACGGGAACACTGAAGCTTTCTTT. Its protein product is CASSPIDGNTEAFF. Looking up the rest from reference TRBV7-9 and TRBJ1-1 gives the full variable domain: DTGVSQNPRHKITKRGQNVTFRCDPISEHNRLYWYRQTLGQGPEFLTYFQNEAQLEKSRLLSDRFSAERPKGSFSTLEIQRTEQGDSAMYLCASSPIDGNTEAFFGQGTRLTVV.